These T cell receptor beta chains were read from a single sample in a study of T cell responses to AZD1222 COVID-19 vaccine. Method: immunoSEQ multiplex PCR; TCRdb's copy keeps in-frame clones and lacks some. The profile shows around 200,000 clones, around nine tenths of them singletons. Material: peripheral blood, obtained 28 days after the second AZD1222 dose. Receptor source: an adult who received the AZD1222 COVID-19 vaccine. Both conserved end residues are part of each CDR3. A D gene is named only where the DNA matches it firmly. Size values are once, few and many counts, or a class for expanded clones, and some rows have none.

TRBV10-3	-	18	TRBJ2-6	-	TGTGCCATCAGTGAGTCGCGGACCCCGGGTTCTGGGGCCAACGTCCTGACTTTC	CAISESRTPGSGANVLTF
TRBV19	-	15	TRBJ1-4	TRBD1	TGTGCCAGTAGTAGGGGGGACAGGACGGGTGAAAAACTGTTTTTT	CASSRGDRTGEKLFF
TRBV3-1/TRBV3-2	-	13	TRBJ2-1	TRBD2	TGTGCCAGCAGCCCTAGGACTAGCGGGGAGCAGTTCTTC	CASSPRTSGEQFF
TRBV19	-	13	TRBJ1-1	-	TGTGCCAGTAGGACCATGCCACCTACTGAAGCTTTCTTT	CASRTMPPTEAFF
TRBV11-2	-	13	TRBJ1-1	TRBD1	TGTGCCAGCAGCCGCCGAACGGACAGGGAAGCTTTCTTT	CASSRRTDREAFF
TRBV4-1	few	15	TRBJ2-7	TRBD2	TGCGCCAGCAGCCAAGGGACTAGCGGGAGGGACGAGCAGTACTTC	CASSQGTSGRDEQYF
TRBV15	-	14	TRBJ2-2	-	TGTGCCACCAGCAGAGAAGGGATGACCGGGGAGCTGTTTTTT	CATSREGMTGELFF
TRBV28	-	13	TRBJ2-7	-	TGTGCCAGCAGTTTATTGAATCCCTACGAGCAGTACTTC	CASSLLNPYEQYF
TRBV27	once	16	TRBJ2-6	-	TGTGCCAGCAGTTCCTCTCTCCCCCCTGGGGCCAACGTCCTGACTTTC	CASSSSLPPGANVLTF
TRBV28	-	15	TRBJ2-3	TRBD1	TGTGCCAGCAGTTCCCGGGACAGCAGCACAGATACGCAGTATTTT	CASSSRDSSTDTQYF
TRBV12-3/TRBV12-4	once	12	TRBJ2-2	-	TGTGCCAGCAGTTTGGGCACCGGGGAGCTGTTTTTT	CASSLGTGELFF
TRBV7-9	once	16	TRBJ2-7	TRBD1	TGTGCCAGCAGCCCCGGTAGGGGGCAGGAGCACTACGAGCAGTACTTC	CASSPGRGQEHYEQYF
TRBV18	-	15	TRBJ1-3	TRBD1	TGTGCCAGCTCACCAGAGACAGGGGCTGGAAACACCATATATTTT	CASSPETGAGNTIYF
TRBV7-7	-	13	TRBJ2-7	-	TGTGCTAGCAGCTTGGGGGGAGGCTACGAGCAGTACTTC	CASSLGGGYEQYF
TRBV5-1	few	14	TRBJ2-7	-	TGCGCCAGCAGCCCTTCCGGGACTTTGTACGAGCAGTACTTC	CASSPSGTLYEQYF
TRBV18	-	15	TRBJ2-7	-	TGTGCCAGCTCACCACCTGCCAAGGGATCCTACGAGCAGTACTTC	CASSPPAKGSYEQYF
TRBV7-8	-	15	TRBJ2-2	-	TGTGCCAGCAGCTTAGGTCGGCCTGCAGCCGGGGAGCTGTTTTTT	CASSLGRPAAGELFF
TRBV5-4	-	14	TRBJ2-3	TRBD2	TGTGCCAGCAGCTTACCGGGAGGATCAGATACGCAGTATTTT	CASSLPGGSDTQYF
TRBV5-1	-	13	TRBJ1-1	TRBD1	TGCGCCAGCACGACGGGACAGTCAACTGAAGCTTTCTTT	CASTTGQSTEAFF
TRBV11-2	once	15	TRBJ1-2	TRBD1	TGTGCCAGCAGCTTAGCGAGGGACAGGGGATATGGCTACACCTTC	CASSLARDRGYGYTF
TRBV7-9	-	12	TRBJ2-1	-	TGTGCCAGCAGCTCACTAGCTAGGGAGCAGTTCTTC	CASSSLAREQFF
TRBV24-1	-	15	TRBJ1-4	TRBD1	TGTGCCACCAGTGATTCCACAGGGGGTGGTGAAAAACTGTTTTTT	CATSDSTGGGEKLFF
TRBV28	-	15	TRBJ2-5	-	TGTGCCAGCAGTACCGACTACAGGGGAGGAGAGACCCAGTACTTC	CASSTDYRGGETQYF
TRBV6-1	-	15	TRBJ1-2	-	TGTGCCAGCAGTGAATGGGGGGCTCCAAGCTATGGCTACACCTTC	CASSEWGAPSYGYTF
TRBV7-8	-	14	TRBJ1-1	-	TGTGCCAGCAGCTTAGGCCTGATAAACACTGAAGCTTTCTTT	CASSLGLINTEAFF
TRBV6-5	-	15	TRBJ1-4	-	TGTGCCAGCAGTTCAGGGGCTGCAACTAATGAAAAACTGTTTTTT	CASSSGAATNEKLFF
TRBV12-2	once	16	TRBJ2-7	-	TGTGCAAGTTCGACTAGCGGGAGGGCCGCGTTGGACGAGCAGTACTTC	CASSTSGRAALDEQYF
TRBV9	-	11	TRBJ2-7	-	TGTGCCAGCAGCGTAGGGTACGAGCAGTACTTC	CASSVGYEQYF
TRBV3-1/TRBV3-2	-	16	TRBJ2-1	TRBD1	TGTGCCAGCAGCCAAGGTTTACAGGGGGCGGGAAATGAGCAGTTCTTC	CASSQGLQGAGNEQFF
TRBV27	-	15	TRBJ2-1	TRBD2	TGTGCCAGCAGTACGACTAGCGGCACCTACAATGAGCAGTTCTTC	CASSTTSGTYNEQFF
TRBV6-5	-	15	TRBJ2-3	-	TGTGCCAGCAGTTACTCTAGCGTTAGCACAGATACGCAGTATTTT	CASSYSSVSTDTQYF
TRBV4-3	-	15	TRBJ1-6	-	TGCGCCAGCAGCCAAGATCTGCAGGGTTATTCACCCCTCCACTTT	CASSQDLQGYSPLHF
TRBV7-2	-	14	TRBJ2-7	TRBD1	TGTGCCAGCAGCGCCCGACAGGGGAGCTACGAGCAGTACTTC	CASSARQGSYEQYF
TRBV7-2	-	15	TRBJ2-1	TRBD2	TGTGCCAGCAGCTTAGGTAGCGGGAGCTTCAATGAGCAGTTCTTC	CASSLGSGSFNEQFF
TRBV10-3	-	15	TRBJ1-5	-	TGTGCCATCAGTTCTGGGGACAATAGCAATCAGCCCCAGCATTTT	CAISSGDNSNQPQHF
TRBV30	-	15	TRBJ1-5	-	TGTGCCTGGAGTGTACGGGGGGCGATCAATCAGCCCCAGCATTTT	CAWSVRGAINQPQHF
TRBV5-6	-	13	TRBJ2-7	-	TGTGCCAGCAGCCAGACAGGAACCTACGAGCAGTACTTC	CASSQTGTYEQYF
TRBV19	-	14	TRBJ1-5	-	TGTGCCAGTAGTCTCAGGGAAGGTCGACAGCCCCAGCATTTT	CASSLREGRQPQHF
TRBV5-1	-	17	TRBJ2-1	TRBD2	TGCGCCAGCAGCATCGCTAGCGGGAGGGCCGATTACAATGAGCAGTTCTTC	CASSIASGRADYNEQFF
TRBV19	-	18	TRBJ2-5	TRBD2	TGTGCCAGTAGTATAGATCTGGGACCGGGGGGAGCGCGGGAGACCCAGTACTTC	CASSIDLGPGGARETQYF
TRBV5-1	-	14	TRBJ2-7	-	TGCGCCAGCAGCTCAAAAGGGGGCTCCTACGAGCAGTACTTC	CASSSKGGSYEQYF
TRBV28	-	14	TRBJ1-5	-	TGTGCCAGTGGACATCCTAATAGCAATCAGCCCCAGCATTTT	CASGHPNSNQPQHF
TRBV3-1/TRBV3-2	-	14	TRBJ2-7	-	TGTGCCAGCAGCCACGGGGGCGCGGCCTACGAGCAGTACTTC	CASSHGGAAYEQYF
TRBV4-3	-	15	TRBJ2-1	TRBD1	TGCGCCAGCAGCCCCCGGGACAGCCAAAACAATGAGCAGTTCTTC	CASSPRDSQNNEQFF
TRBV7-2	-	13	TRBJ1-5	-	TGTGCCAGCAGCTTTGGGGGGGAACAGCCCCAGCATTTT	CASSFGGEQPQHF
TRBV5-1	-	15	TRBJ1-5	-	TGCGCCAGCAGCTTGACATTTCCTGATAATCAGCCCCAGCATTTT	CASSLTFPDNQPQHF
TRBV4-3	-	19	TRBJ2-4	TRBD2	TGCGCCAGCAGCCGCGTCGGGACTAGCGGTACTTTTGCCAAAAACATTCAGTACTTC	CASSRVGTSGTFAKNIQYF
TRBV7-3	-	13	TRBJ2-1	-	TGTGCCAGCAGCAAAGGGACCAACAATGAGCAGTTCTTC	CASSKGTNNEQFF
TRBV18	-	15	TRBJ1-4	-	TGTGCCAGCTCAGCGACCCCCGCTGGGCGGGAAAAACTGTTTTTT	CASSATPAGREKLFF
TRBV7-3	-	16	TRBJ2-3	TRBD1	TGTGCCAGCAGCCGGCCCCTCGGGACAGGATTGGATACGCAGTATTTT	CASSRPLGTGLDTQYF
TRBV28	-	14	TRBJ2-4	-	TGTGCCAGCAGTTTTGGGACGGGTAAAAACATTCAGTACTTC	CASSFGTGKNIQYF
TRBV19	-	17	TRBJ2-7	TRBD1	TGTGCCAGTAGTACTGGACAGGGAGGTTCTATAGTCTACGAGCAGTACTTC	CASSTGQGGSIVYEQYF
TRBV3-1/TRBV3-2	-	14	TRBJ2-7	-	TGTGCCAGCAGCCAGGACGGTCTTGGCGGGGAGCAGTACTTC	CASSQDGLGGEQYF
TRBV12-3/TRBV12-4	-	11	TRBJ1-2	-	TGTGCCAGCAGCCGAAACTATGGCTACACCTTC	CASSRNYGYTF
TRBV7-8	-	17	TRBJ2-3	-	TGTGCCAGCAGCCAAAGCGCAGGCGCTTGGGGCACAGATACGCAGTATTTT	CASSQSAGAWGTDTQYF